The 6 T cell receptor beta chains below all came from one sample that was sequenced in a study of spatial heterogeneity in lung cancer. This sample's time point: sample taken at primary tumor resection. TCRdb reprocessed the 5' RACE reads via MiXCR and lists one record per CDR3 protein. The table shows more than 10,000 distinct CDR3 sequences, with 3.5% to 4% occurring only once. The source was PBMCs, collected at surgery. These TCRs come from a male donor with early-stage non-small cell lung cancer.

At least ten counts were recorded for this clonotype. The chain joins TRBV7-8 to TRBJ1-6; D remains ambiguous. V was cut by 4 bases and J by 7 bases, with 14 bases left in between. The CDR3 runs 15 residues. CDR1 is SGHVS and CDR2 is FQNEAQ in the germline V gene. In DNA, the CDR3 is TGTGCCAGCAGCTCCCTCGGGGTCCGGAATTCACCCCTCCACTTT. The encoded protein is CASSSLGVRNSPLHF. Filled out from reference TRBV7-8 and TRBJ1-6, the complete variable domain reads GAGVSQSPRYKVAKRGQDVALRCDPISGHVSLFWYQQALGQGPEFLTYFQNEAQLDKSGLPSDRFFAERPEGSVSTLKIQRTQQEDSAVYLCASSSLGVRNSPLHFGNGTRLTVT.

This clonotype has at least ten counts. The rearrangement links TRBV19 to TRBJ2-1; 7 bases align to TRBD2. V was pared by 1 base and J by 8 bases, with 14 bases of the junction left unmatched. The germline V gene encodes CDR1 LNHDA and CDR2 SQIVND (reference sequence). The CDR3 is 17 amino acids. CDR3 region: CASSIGPLRGSLYEQFF. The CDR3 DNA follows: TGTGCCAGTAGTATAGGCCCTCTGCGCGGGAGTTTGTATGAGCAGTTCTTC.

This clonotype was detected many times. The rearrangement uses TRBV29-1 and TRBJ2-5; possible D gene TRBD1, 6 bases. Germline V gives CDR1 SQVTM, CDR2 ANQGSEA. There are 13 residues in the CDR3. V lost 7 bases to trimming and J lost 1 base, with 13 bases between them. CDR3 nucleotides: TGCAGCGGTAACAACAGGGTCCAAGAGACCCAGTACTTC. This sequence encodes CSGNNRVQETQYF.

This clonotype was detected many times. Here the CDR3 DNA reads TGCAGTGCTAGACCGGACAGCAATCAGCCCCAGCATTTT. Residues: CSARPDSNQPQHF. This sequence joins TRBV20-1 and TRBJ1-5; D call uncertain. Between the trimmed V and J ends, which lost 2 bases and 1 base, there was a span of 6 bases. The CDR3 covers 13 residues. CDR1 and CDR2 from the germline V gene are DFQATT and SNEGSKA (reference sequence).

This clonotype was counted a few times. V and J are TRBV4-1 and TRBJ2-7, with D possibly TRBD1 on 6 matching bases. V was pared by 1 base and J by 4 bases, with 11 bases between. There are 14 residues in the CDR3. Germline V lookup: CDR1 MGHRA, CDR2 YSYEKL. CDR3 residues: CASSQVQGNYEQYF. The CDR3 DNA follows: TGCGCCAGCAGCCAAGTACAGGGTAATTACGAGCAGTACTTC.

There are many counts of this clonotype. In DNA form, the CDR3 reads TGTGCCACCCATCCACTAGCGGGGTCGTCCGACAATGAGCAGTTCTTC. Residues: CATHPLAGSSDNEQFF. The chain recombines TRBV6-2 or TRBV6-3 with TRBJ2-1; 10 bases fit TRBD2. The J segment lost 5 bases and the V segment lost 10 bases, leaving 14 bases of the junction unmatched. Germline values: CDR1 MNHEY, CDR2 SVGEGT. This CDR3 has 16 residues.